Detailed here is one TCR beta chain. This table comes from immunoSEQ multiplex PCR, and its TCRdb copy is limited to in-frame clones, with some not included. The sample lists roughly 100,000 clones, about 88% occurring once. Trimming took 7 bases from V and 4 from J, leaving 14 bases between them. The CDR3 contains 13 residues. Germline values: CDR1 MDHEN, CDR2 SYDVKM. The sample belongs to a study of T cell responses to AZD1222 COVID-19 vaccine. About the study: Second-dose intervals near 4 or 12 weeks were combined.

The sample was peripheral blood, taken on day 0 of AZD1222 vaccination. This sequence joins TRBV28 and TRBJ2-7; D may be TRBD2 (5 bases). The clonotype originates from an adult in good health. The DNA of the CDR3 is TGTGCCAGCAAGGGTGCGGGTGGTTACGAGCAGTACTTC. Translation: CASKGAGGYEQYF.